What follows are 18 T cell receptor beta chains derived from one specimen sequenced in a study of blood T cells in healthy people across ages. PCR was performed a second time for about 6 to 12 cycles using a sample-barcoded 5' primer and a J-beta primer mix. TCRdb passed the 5' RACE reads through MiXCR, listing each CDR3 protein once. Among 800,000 to 1,300,000 distinct CDR3 sequences listed, under 30% were seen once. This sample was also put to use in a study of T cells of mothers and their children.

Source material: blood. The receptor set was obtained from a girl aged 2 to 10 in good health.

This clonotype was seen repeatedly, ten times or more. The chain has TRBV29-1 and TRBJ2-7; 9 bases agree with TRBD2. The CDR3 consists of 13 residues. The germline V gene encodes CDR1 SQVTM and CDR2 ANQGSEA. J was trimmed by 4 bases and V by 4 bases; bases with no gene match: 5. DNA for the CDR3: TGCAGCGTTGTTGGGCTAGCGGGGTACGAGCAGTACTTC. It encodes CSVVGLAGYEQYF.

A note on this clonotype: An end of the junction does not agree with germline; a read error may underlie this. The V call is TRBV23-1, the J call TRBJ2-1; 8 bases agree with TRBD1. TRBV23-1 is noted as an ORF with a role that remains uncertain. The CDR3 spans 12 residues. The CDR3 bases are TGCGCCGGCAGACAGGGGTGGAATGAGCAGTTCTTC. Its translation: CAGRQGWNEQFF.

V and J are TRBV29-1 and TRBJ1-2, with D possibly TRBD1 on 5 matching bases. Germline CDR1 is SQVTM and CDR2 is ANQGSEA. V was clipped by 4 bases and J by 4 bases, with 22 bases between them. This CDR3 has 16 residues. Here the CDR3 DNA reads TGCAGCGTTGTGGAGGGGCGGAAAGAGGTGACCTATGGCTACACCTTC. As protein: CSVVEGRKEVTYGYTF.

This clonotype appeared a few times. The chain links TRBV20-1 to TRBJ2-5, with D uncertain. The J call may be wrong; the DNA end is better matched by TRBJ2-1. The germline gives CDR1 DFQATT, CDR2 SNEGSKA (reference sequence). The length of the CDR3 is 12 residues. CDR3 in DNA: TGCAGTGCTAGAGAAGGGTTCAATGAGCAGTTCTTC. Residues: CSAREGFNEQFF.

This clonotype was detected many times. The CDR3 is CASSHLTDTQYF. CDR3 nucleotide sequence: TGTGCCAGCAGCCATCTCACAGATACGCAGTATTTT. The chain is built from TRBV3-1 and TRBJ2-3; D ambiguous. CDR3 length equals 12 residues. Germline V gives CDR1 LGHDT, CDR2 YNNKEL (reference sequence). V dropped 3 bases and J dropped 2 bases, with 3 bases sitting between them.

This clonotype was detected a few times. V is TRBV7-3 and J is TRBJ2-2, with D tentatively TRBD1 or TRBD2 (5 bases each). V lost 3 bases to trimming and J lost 4 bases, with 9 bases between them. Per germline, CDR1 SGHTA and CDR2 FQGTGA. The CDR3 is made up of 14 amino acids. The CDR3 loop reads CASSLRGGTGELFF. CDR3 bases: TGTGCCAGCAGCTTGAGGGGTGGCACCGGGGAGCTGTTTTTT.

There are a few counts of this clonotype. This rearrangement joins TRBV6-5 to TRBJ1-2; D may be TRBD1 (5 bases). Germline V gives CDR1 MNHEY, CDR2 SVGAGI. The CDR3 is 15 amino acids. V was trimmed by 8 bases and J by 6 bases, leaving 22 bases between them. DNA for the CDR3: TGTGCCAGCGGTCAATTTTCGGGAGGGGAAGATGGCTACACCTTC. Protein product: CASGQFSGGEDGYTF.

This clonotype was picked up many times. This sequence joins TRBV5-1 and TRBJ2-6; D gene ambiguous. The length of the CDR3 is 14 residues. V shed 4 bases and J shed 4 bases, with 9 bases lying between them. Germline V gene sequence: CDR1 SGHRS, CDR2 YFSETQ. The CDR3 DNA reads TGCGCCAGCAGCCTCCTCCCAGGGGCCAACGTCCTGACTTTC. This gives the protein CASSLLPGANVLTF.

The sample holds a few counts of this clonotype. The chain uses TRBV7-2 and TRBJ1-1; D call uncertain. CDR3 size: 16 residues. Germline V gene sequence: CDR1 SGHTA, CDR2 FQGNSA. With 5 bases removed from V and 3 bases from J, the gap between germline ends came to 19 bases. The CDR3 bases are TGTGCCAGCAGCGCGACGCTCCAAATGTCCGACACTGAAGCTTTCTTT. This sequence encodes CASSATLQMSDTEAFF.

This chain connects TRBV4-2 to TRBJ2-7, with D possibly being TRBD1 (6 bases). The CDR3 covers 12 residues. Germline CDR1 LGHNA, CDR2 YNFKEQ. Trimming removed 5 bases at V and 7 bases at J, with 12 bases between. This CDR3 is CASSAQGSEQYF. The CDR3 region has the DNA TGTGCCAGCAGCGCACAGGGTAGTGAGCAGTACTTC.

J is TRBJ2-3 and V is TRBV20-1, with 7 bases aligning to TRBD2. V shed 0 bases and J 1 base; nucleotides not matched to a gene: 13. This CDR3 region has 18 residues. Germline V gives CDR1 DFQATT, CDR2 SNEGSKA (reference sequence). Here the CDR3 DNA reads TGCAGTGCTAGAGATCCCGGGAGGTGGGCAGGGCGCACAGATACGCAGTATTTT. Translated: CSARDPGRWAGRTDTQYF.

The rearrangement links TRBV3-1 to TRBJ2-7; D is unresolved. Germline CDR1 reads LGHDT; CDR2 reads YNNKEL (reference sequence). The CDR3 covers 15 residues. V was cut by 6 bases and J by 3 bases, with 18 bases left in between. CDR3 nucleotides: TGTGCCAGCAGTAAACAGATGGGCCCGGGCTACGAGCAGTACTTC. Amino acid sequence: CASSKQMGPGYEQYF.

This clonotype was counted a few times. A junction boundary mismatches the germline segment, possibly from a read error. The chain joins TRBV4-3 to TRBJ2-3; maybe TRBD1 (6 bases). Germline CDR1 reads LGHNA; CDR2 reads YSLEER. This CDR3 spans 16 amino acids. Here the CDR3 reads CASSQGTGSYTDAQYF. The CDR3 bases are TGCGCCAGCAGCCAGGGAACAGGGTCCTACACAGATGCGCAGTATTTT.

The chain employs TRBV29-1 and TRBJ2-5; the match to TRBD1 covers 7 bases. The J call could be wrong; TRBJ2-1 is a better fit for the DNA end. CDR1 SQVTM and CDR2 ANQGSEA come from the germline V gene. This CDR3 is 13 amino acids long. The CDR3 DNA reads TGCAGCGTCCGACAGGGTGGGAACAATGAGCAGTTCTTC. Its protein is CSVRQGGNNEQFF.

The sample holds a few counts of this clonotype. The CDR3 does not end in the conserved phenylalanine or tryptophan, so this is likely a read error. The chain carries TRBV29-1 and TRBJ2-1; D is possibly TRBD2 (5 bases). CDR1 is SQVTM, CDR2 ANQGSEA, per germline. The ends were cut back, 0 bases at V and 4 bases at J, with 10 bases in the middle. The length of the CDR3 is 14 residues. The CDR3 protein is CSVEDRRGYNEQFS. In DNA, the CDR3 is TGCAGCGTTGAAGATAGGAGAGGGTACAATGAGCAGTTCTCC.

This chain links TRBV27 with TRBJ1-1; D is uncertain. The V gene's germline CDR1 is MNHEY and CDR2 SMNVEV (reference sequence). Trimming removed 4 bases at V and 7 bases at J, with 10 bases between. This CDR3 spans 12 amino acids. The CDR3, as DNA: TGTGCCAGCAGTTCTATTGGTGGTGAAGCTTTCTTT. Protein product: CASSSIGGEAFF.

This clonotype was detected only a few times. This chain uses TRBV14 with TRBJ2-3, with unresolved D. The CDR3 is 15 amino acids. Trimming took 4 bases from V and 3 from J, leaving 14 bases between them. CDR1 is SGHDN, CDR2 FVKESK, per germline. The CDR3 DNA is TGTGCCAGCAGCCGACCAAAGTTGGATACAGATACGCAGTATTTT. Protein product: CASSRPKLDTDTQYF.

This clonotype was counted only a few times. The genes are TRBV7-9 and TRBJ1-2, with D possibly being TRBD1 (5 bases). The CDR3 is 15 residues long. The V end lost 5 bases, the J end lost 6 bases, and 19 bases lay between the germline ends. Germline lookup yields CDR1 SEHNR and CDR2 FQNEAQ (reference sequence). The CDR3 protein is CASSDERVGVHGYTF. In nucleotides, the CDR3 is TGTGCCAGCAGCGACGAGCGTGTAGGGGTGCATGGCTACACCTTC.